These 13 T cell receptor beta chains came from one sample sequenced in a study of CD4 and CD8 cells across lung adenocarcinoma regions. TCRdb used MiXCR to reprocess the PCR reads, holding one entry per CDR3 protein. The sample holds 10,000 to 11,000 distinct CDR3 sequences, less than 70% seen once. The sequencing sample was made of CD4+ T cells from the center of a lung tumor. These receptors originate from a male donor with lung adenocarcinoma. The CD4 and CD8 labels of this study may be unreliable.

The chain links TRBV27 to TRBJ2-1; unclear D gene. The germline gives CDR1 MNHEY, CDR2 SMNVEV (reference sequence). CDR3 length: 11 residues. Trimming stripped 3 bases from V and 7 bases from J, with 4 bases between. CDR3 DNA: TGTGCCAGCAGTTTGAAGAATGAGCAGTTCTTC. Its protein is CASSLKNEQFF.

The CDR3 sequence: CASSYQSGTSTDTQYF. For the CDR3, the DNA is TGTGCCAGCAGTTACCAGAGCGGGACGAGCACAGATACGCAGTATTTT. The V and J genes are TRBV6-5 and TRBJ2-3, with TRBD2 identical over 7 bases. There are 16 residues in the CDR3. Germline trimming cut 2 bases from V and 0 bases from J; bases unmatched to any gene: 5. From germline, CDR1 is MNHEY and CDR2 SVGAGI.

This clonotype was observed many times. This sequence joins TRBV10-2 and TRBJ2-3; weak D call: TRBD1 (7 bases). Trimming removed 5 bases from V and 0 bases from J, with 18 bases in between. CDR3 size: 17 residues. Germline assignment: CDR1 WSHSY and CDR2 SAAADI. The CDR3 protein is CASSSQGGFSSTDTQYF. The CDR3 DNA reads TGCGCCAGCAGTTCTCAGGGGGGATTCAGTAGCACAGATACGCAGTATTTT.

This clonotype appeared many times. The rearrangement joins TRBV7-2 to TRBJ2-1; D is ambiguous. V lost 3 bases to trimming and J lost 9 bases, with 12 bases between them. This CDR3 comprises 13 residues. In germline, CDR1 is SGHTA, CDR2 FQGNSA. The CDR3 DNA reads as TGTGCCAGCAGCTTCGGAAATTATGGTGAGCAGTTCTTC. It translates to CASSFGNYGEQFF.

The chain has TRBV20-1 and TRBJ2-3; possible D gene TRBD2, 6 bases. The CDR3 extends over 15 amino acids. V was clipped by 6 bases and J by 1 base, with 17 bases between them. Per germline, CDR1 DFQATT and CDR2 SNEGSKA (reference sequence). The CDR3 DNA reads as TGCAGTGCCGCACCGTATGGCGGGGGCACAGATACGCAGTATTTT. Protein product: CSAAPYGGGTDTQYF.

This clonotype was counted at least ten times. The conserved phenylalanine or tryptophan is not found at the CDR3 terminus, so this likely reflects a read error. It is unclear where the CDR3 begins or ends on the DNA, so no DNA is shown, and the CDR3 is as TCRdb lists it. This sequence joins TRBV21-1 and TRBJ2-5; the D segment call TRBD2 is taken from the table without a DNA check. TRBV21-1 is a pseudogene locus. The CDR3 region is 10 residues in length, termini included. CDR3 residues: CGHQPAQGPA.

This clonotype was counted once. This chain connects TRBV12-3 or TRBV12-4 to TRBJ2-3, with D hard to call. The J call may be mistaken, given a closer DNA end match to TRBJ2-7. There are 12 residues in the CDR3. This CDR3 is CASSLSKDMQYF. The CDR3 region has the DNA TGTGCCAGCAGTTTATCTAAAGATATGCAGTACTTC.

This clonotype is termed medium-sized. The V call is TRBV27, the J call TRBJ1-1; no clear D gene. Trimming shortened V by 0 bases and J by 1 base, and 9 bases separated the two germline ends. The CDR3 is 15 residues long. Germline V gives CDR1 MNHEY, CDR2 SMNVEV (reference sequence). In nucleotides, the CDR3 is TGTGCCAGCAGTTTATCCGCGTCTCCGAACACTGAAGCTTTCTTT. Protein sequence: CASSLSASPNTEAFF.

This clonotype has ten or more counts. V is TRBV6-5 and J is TRBJ1-2; no firm D call. In germline, CDR1 is MNHEY, CDR2 SVGAGI. This CDR3 spans 13 amino acids. With 3 bases removed from V and 7 bases from J, the gap between germline ends came to 12 bases. This CDR3 reads CASSYDPRGGYTF. In DNA, the CDR3 is TGTGCCAGCAGTTATGACCCTCGAGGTGGCTACACCTTC.

This clonotype has only one observation. A read error may account for a junction end that differs from germline. The genes are TRBV6-1 and TRBJ2-3; tentatively, D is TRBD1 or TRBD2 (5 bases each). CDR1 is MNHNS, CDR2 SASEGT, per germline. The CDR3 sequence is 14 residues long. The CDR3 region is CAGRGALGPDTQYF. Here the CDR3 DNA reads TGTGCGGGCAGAGGGGCGCTTGGCCCAGATACCCAGTATTTT.

On this clonotype: The junction differs from germline at one of its ends, possibly a read error. The chain employs TRBV7-8 and TRBJ2-3, with 7 nucleotides matching TRBD2. From germline, CDR1 is SGHVS and CDR2 FQNEAQ. CDR3 size: 16 residues. This CDR3 is CASSVARPGGTNTQYF. CDR3 sequence (DNA): TGTGCCAGCAGCGTCGCGCGGCCGGGAGGCACAAACACGCAGTATTTC.

The table lists this clonotype with a few counts. The genes are TRBV27 and TRBJ2-6; tentatively, D is TRBD1 (5 bases). Germline V gene lookup returns CDR1 MNHEY and CDR2 SMNVEV (reference sequence). The CDR3 length is 16 residues. Trimming pared 7 bases from V and 0 bases from J, leaving 13 bases between. CDR3 in DNA: TGTGCCAGCACAAGGGGTGGGATCTCTGGGGCCAACGTCCTGACTTTC. Amino acids: CASTRGGISGANVLTF.

This clonotype was recorded many times. The V and J genes are TRBV14 and TRBJ2-1; 8 nucleotides align to TRBD2. From germline, CDR1 is SGHDN and CDR2 FVKESK. The CDR3 runs 15 residues. V gave up 3 bases and J gave up 3 bases; unmatched junction bases: 4. The CDR3 reads CASSQTGGGYNEQFF. In DNA form, the CDR3 reads TGTGCCAGCAGCCAGACGGGGGGGGGCTACAATGAGCAGTTCTTC.